The T cell receptor beta chain under discussion was sequenced for a study of a mutant IDH1 vaccine in newly diagnosed glioma (dated by TCRdb to the early 2020s). Turning to the overall study: Of the roughly 34 treated patients, about 60% were male and around 40% were female, and the mean age was 40.4 years. Prior to enrollment, standard therapy consisting of radiotherapy alone, temozolomide alone, or radiochemotherapy with temozolomide had been administered to patients, with the combination being received by most patients. Peripheral blood was collected at six visits: V03 (baseline), V05, V07, V10, V12 and V13. Longitudinal TCRB deep sequencing was performed for about two dozen treated patients wherever samples were available for exploratory analyses.

Reading the germline V gene gives CDR1 MNHNS and CDR2 SASEGT. V loses 8 bases of germline sequence and J loses 7 bases, and the interval between the two ends is 21 bases. Reading from cysteine to phenylalanine, the CDR3 counts 15 amino acids. The retained sequence is limited to the CDR3, 45 bases, with the frame set at the first base. To note about this clone: The target of this receptor is not known. No much larger clone is present one base from it, and per-base qualities are unavailable.

The time point label on this specimen signifies: baseline, week 1 (first vaccination visit). The intended sense of this specimen's treatment or condition label: pre-vaccination baseline after standard-of-care therapy. All donors had newly diagnosed IDH1-mutant astrocytomas of WHO grade 3 or 4 that showed loss of nuclear ATRX. The samples were drawn from NOA16, a multicentre, single-arm, open-label phase I trial in Germany that tested a mutant IDH1 peptide vaccine in humans for the first time. Visit V03 blood draws served as the baseline sample for immunogenicity testing. Genomic DNA for TCRB sequencing was isolated from EDTA blood with the DNeasy Blood and Tissue Kit. What the study reported, not specific to this receptor: The authors stated that sample limitations prevented analyses of patient blood samples from being reproduced. Changes in the top peripheral T cell clonotypes picked up by TCRB sequencing did not appear to be linked to pseudoprogression. Vaccine-induced immune responses across multiple MHC alleles were detected in over 80% of patients. PBMC samples for TCRB deep sequencing were selected based on availability.

Receptors were amplified or captured by the immunoSEQ multiplex PCR assay. Rearranged TCR beta chain sequences were amplified with the hsTCRB Kit following the manufacturer's protocol. TCRB libraries were sequenced on an Illumina MiSeq. Per the source publication's procedure: Demultiplexing, trimming and gene mapping were performed with the kit vendor's proprietary platform. TCRdb took over this immuneACCESS table, retaining in-frame rearrangements with V and J assigned. Such tables are incomplete; in checked studies, under half of the missing clones stem from an unresolved V gene, and the remainder is unexplained. V and J calls and clone size are given by that table; D and trimming were obtained from the DNA. This sample gives some 21,000 clones in total; roughly 84% of them show up just once. The top ten hold about 5% of the sample.

The chain joins TRBV6-1 to TRBJ1-5; the D gene is possibly TRBD1, with 6 bases matching. This sample comprised PBMCs, obtained from a glioma patient treated with radiotherapy, temozolomide or both. The receptor comes from a man in his forties with glioma. The CDR3 corresponds to CASDEGRGAYQPQHF. Read as DNA, the sequence is TGTGCCAGCGACGAAGGGCGGGGGGCTTACCAGCCCCAGCATTTT.